This is a list of T cell receptor beta chains from one sample in a study of persistence of HIV-infected CD4 T cells. These TCRs' antigens remain unknown. The method was immunoSEQ multiplex PCR; TCRdb's version includes in-frame clones alone and lacks a portion of them. The data show tens of thousands of clones, about 81% seen once. The material sequenced was CD4+ T cells sorted from PBMCs after approximately 20-hour stimulation, taken from a patient who received antiretroviral therapy. All receptors derive from an adult man with HIV who was CMV-seropositive. CDR3s include the opening cysteine and the closing phenylalanine or tryptophan. The D gene is left open where the match is weak. Size is omitted from some rows. Given values are once, few, many or a class for expanded clones.

clone size	V gene	D gene	J gene	CDR3 DNA	CDR3 protein
NA	TRBV6-5	NA	TRBJ1-6	TGTGCCAGCAGGGGCTCCTATAATTCACCCCTCCACTTT	CASRGSYNSPLHF
NA	TRBV5-6	TRBD1	TRBJ1-1	TGTGCCAGCAGCCTACGACAGGGCCACACTGAAGCTTTCTTT	CASSLRQGHTEAFF
NA	TRBV11-1	NA	TRBJ1-4	TGTGCCAGCAGCTTAGAAGGTTCCCCCAAGGAAAAACTGTTTTTT	CASSLEGSPKEKLFF
NA	TRBV5-1	TRBD2	TRBJ2-5	TGCGCCAGCAGCTTGGAACTAGCGTTGTGGTACTTC	CASSLELALWYF
NA	TRBV5-1	NA	TRBJ1-1	TGCGCCAGCAGCGGCAACGTGGGGAACACTGAAGCTTTCTTT	CASSGNVGNTEAFF
NA	TRBV3-1/TRBV3-2	NA	TRBJ1-5	TGTGCCAGCAGCCAAGCAGGCAGCAATCAGCCCCAGCATTTT	CASSQAGSNQPQHF
NA	TRBV15	NA	TRBJ2-7	TGTGCCACCAGCAGAGAGGACAACTACGAGCAGTACTTC	CATSREDNYEQYF
NA	TRBV5-6	TRBD2	TRBJ2-5	TGTGCCAGCAGCTTGATGGCGGGAGGTCAAGAGACCCAGTACTTC	CASSLMAGGQETQYF
NA	TRBV9	TRBD1	TRBJ1-3	TGTGCCAGCAGCGCAGGACAGGGGCTGGCAAACACCATATATTTT	CASSAGQGLANTIYF
NA	TRBV3-1/TRBV3-2	TRBD1	TRBJ2-6	TGTGCCAGCAGACCTACCGGGACAGGGGTGGCTGGGGCCAACGTCCTGACTTTC	CASRPTGTGVAGANVLTF
NA	TRBV7-9	NA	TRBJ1-1	TGTGCCAGCAGCTTAGCTGGAGCAGTTGAAGCTTTCTTT	CASSLAGAVEAFF
NA	TRBV4-3	NA	TRBJ1-6	TGCGCCAGCAGCCAAGAGGCGTATTCACCCCTCCACTTT	CASSQEAYSPLHF
NA	TRBV5-6	TRBD2	TRBJ2-3	TGTGCCAGCAGCTTGATTACTAGCGGGGGGACAGATACGCAGTATTTT	CASSLITSGGTDTQYF
NA	TRBV29-1	NA	TRBJ1-2	TGCAGCGTTGAACTGGGGTCGGGGGGTAGCGGCTACACCTTC	CSVELGSGGSGYTF
few	TRBV10-3	NA	TRBJ1-5	TGTGCCATCAGCCGGGACAGCAATCAGCCCCAGCATTTT	CAISRDSNQPQHF
NA	TRBV2	TRBD1	TRBJ1-4	TGTGCCAGCAGCCTTGGACAGGGACTCTCAACTAATGAAAAACTGTTTTTT	CASSLGQGLSTNEKLFF
medium-sized	TRBV6-1	NA	TRBJ2-2	TGTGCCAGCAGTGAAATCGGGGCTTGGAACACCGGGGAGCTGTTTTTT	CASSEIGAWNTGELFF
NA	TRBV5-4	TRBD1	TRBJ2-3	TGTGCCAGCAGCCGTCCGGGACAGGGGGCAGATACGCAGTATTTT	CASSRPGQGADTQYF
few	TRBV18	NA	TRBJ2-3	TGTGCCAGCTCACCTTGGGATACGCAGTATTTT	CASSPWDTQYF
NA	TRBV6-1	TRBD2	TRBJ2-2	TGTGCCAGCAGTGAACCACTAGCGGCGAACACCGGGGAGCTGTTTTTT	CASSEPLAANTGELFF
NA	TRBV19	NA	TRBJ2-5	TGTGCCATATCCGAGGACGGGGTATCGAGGGAGACCCAGTACTTC	CAISEDGVSRETQYF
NA	TRBV3-1/TRBV3-2	NA	TRBJ1-2	TGTGCCAGCAGCCAAGATTCGACTGGCGGCTATGGCTACACCTTC	CASSQDSTGGYGYTF
NA	TRBV18	NA	TRBJ1-1	TGTGCCAGCTCACCACCGCCGGGGAGAATGAACACTGAAGCTTTCTTT	CASSPPPGRMNTEAFF
few	TRBV6-5	NA	TRBJ1-2	TGTGCCTGCACTTCAGGACATGGAGGGAACTATGGCTACACCTTC	CACTSGHGGNYGYTF
NA	TRBV18	NA	TRBJ1-6	TGTGCCAGCTCACAGGGACTGTATAATTCACCCCTCCACTTT	CASSQGLYNSPLHF
few	TRBV9	NA	TRBJ1-3	TGTGCCAGCAGCGTAGCTGCAGGGGCCCCTGGAAACACCATATATTTT	CASSVAAGAPGNTIYF
once	TRBV5-1	NA	TRBJ1-5	TGCGCCCGCAGCTGGGGGGGGGCTAATCAGCCCCAGCATTTT	CARSWGGANQPQHF
NA	TRBV6-1	TRBD1	TRBJ1-6	TGTGCCAGCAGTGAACTGCCAGGGGGTAAATCACCCCTCCACTTT	CASSELPGGKSPLHF
NA	TRBV19	NA	TRBJ1-3	TGTGCCAGTAGTGTCAACAGGAACTCTGGAAACACCATATATTTT	CASSVNRNSGNTIYF
NA	TRBV5-1	NA	TRBJ2-2	TGCGCCAGCAGCTTGGACGGGTCTACCGGGGAGCTGTTTTTT	CASSLDGSTGELFF
NA	TRBV30	TRBD2	TRBJ2-1	TGTGCCTGGAGTGTAATTAGGACTAGCGGGAGTTATGAGCAGTTCTTC	CAWSVIRTSGSYEQFF
NA	TRBV6-5	NA	TRBJ2-7	TGTGCCAGCAGTTACTTGCCTTACTACGAGCAGTACTTC	CASSYLPYYEQYF
NA	TRBV13	NA	TRBJ2-7	TGTGCCAGCAGTTCATCGGGACCCAGGGGCGACCACTCCTACGAGCAGTACTTC	CASSSSGPRGDHSYEQYF
NA	TRBV2	TRBD1	TRBJ1-1	TGTGCCAGCAGTTACAGGGGAATTGAAGCTTTCTTT	CASSYRGIEAFF
NA	TRBV7-2	TRBD2	TRBJ2-3	TGTGCCAGCAGCTCACCGAGCGGGAGGTCCCCTAGCACAGATACGCAGTATTTT	CASSSPSGRSPSTDTQYF
NA	TRBV11-3	TRBD1	TRBJ1-1	TGTGCCAGCAGCTTGGGAGGGGGCAGGAACACTGAAGCTTTCTTT	CASSLGGGRNTEAFF
NA	TRBV7-6	TRBD1	TRBJ1-2	TGTGCCAGCAGCCTGGACAGGTCCCAAGGAGGCTACACCTTC	CASSLDRSQGGYTF
NA	TRBV6-6	TRBD2	TRBJ2-7	TGTGCCAGCAGGGACAGTCCTAGCGGGATCTACGAGCAGTACTTC	CASRDSPSGIYEQYF
NA	TRBV19	TRBD1	TRBJ1-5	TGTGCCAGTAGCCTCGACAGGGCCAGTCAGCCCCAGCATTTT	CASSLDRASQPQHF
NA	TRBV18	TRBD2	TRBJ2-7	TGTGCCAGCTCACCCGTGGCGGGGGGGTTTGAGCAGTACTTC	CASSPVAGGFEQYF
NA	TRBV7-2	NA	TRBJ1-1	TGTGCCAGCAGCTTAGCGCACAGGACTGAAGCTTTCTTT	CASSLAHRTEAFF
NA	TRBV30	NA	TRBJ1-6	TGTGCCTGGGATCCAGGGAGGCCTAATTCACCCCTCCACTTT	CAWDPGRPNSPLHF
NA	TRBV7-9	TRBD2	TRBJ2-1	TGTGCCAGCAGCTTAGCGGGAGTTAGCGGGAAATCCTACAATGAGCAGTTCTTC	CASSLAGVSGKSYNEQFF
NA	TRBV3-1/TRBV3-2	NA	TRBJ1-2	TGTGCCAGCAGCCAAGTCCGGCAGGCGTTCGGAGGCTACACCTTC	CASSQVRQAFGGYTF
once	TRBV30	NA	TRBJ1-2	TGTGCCTGGAGTGCGCAGTCTGGTGGCTACACCTTC	CAWSAQSGGYTF
once	TRBV7-7	NA	TRBJ2-7	TGTGCTAGCAGCCCAGAGGGGGGGCCCTACGAGCAGTACTTC	CASSPEGGPYEQYF
NA	TRBV9	TRBD2	TRBJ2-2	TGTGCCAGCAGCGTAGTCCGTGGGAGGGCCAACACCGGGGAGCTGTTTTTT	CASSVVRGRANTGELFF
NA	TRBV30	TRBD1	TRBJ2-3	TGTGCCTGGGCCAGGGGGAGTAATACGCAGTATTTT	CAWARGSNTQYF
NA	TRBV7-8	NA	TRBJ1-4	TGTGCCAGCAGCCGGGAGTCAACTAATGAAAAACTGTTTTTT	CASSRESTNEKLFF
NA	TRBV5-5	TRBD1	TRBJ1-5	TGTGCCAGCAGTACGGACAGGTCCCTGTCCCAGCCCCAGCATTTT	CASSTDRSLSQPQHF
NA	TRBV12-5	NA	TRBJ1-1	TGTGCTAGTGGTTCCGGGGTAACTGAAGCTTTCTTT	CASGSGVTEAFF
NA	TRBV18	NA	TRBJ1-1	TGTGCCAGCTCACCTAGAGGAAGGGACACTGAAGCTTTCTTT	CASSPRGRDTEAFF
NA	TRBV3-1/TRBV3-2	TRBD1	TRBJ1-1	TGTGCCAGCAGCCTTGGACAGGGAAGAAGAGCTTTCTTT	CASSLGQGRRAFF
NA	TRBV7-6	NA	TRBJ1-1	TGTGCCAGCAGCTACTCAGGGAATGGGGACACTGAAGCTTTCTTT	CASSYSGNGDTEAFF
NA	TRBV9	NA	TRBJ1-3	TGTGCCAGCAGCCCTTTGCAGGGCTCTGGAAACACCATATATTTT	CASSPLQGSGNTIYF
many	TRBV9	NA	TRBJ2-2	TGTGCCAGCAGCGTAGTGAGTCAGAACACCGGGGAGCTGTTTTTT	CASSVVSQNTGELFF
NA	TRBV10-3	TRBD2	TRBJ2-7	TGTGCCATCAGGGGGACTAGCGGGGCTCCATCCTACGAGCAGTACTTC	CAIRGTSGAPSYEQYF
NA	TRBV28	TRBD1	TRBJ1-2	TGTGCCAGCGAGATGGAGAGGGGGCAAGAGAGCTACACCTTC	CASEMERGQESYTF
NA	TRBV18	NA	TRBJ2-7	TGTGCCAGCTCACCCTTAGGAGGGACCTCCTACGAGCAGTACTTC	CASSPLGGTSYEQYF
NA	TRBV5-6	NA	TRBJ1-1	TGTGCCAGCAGCCCCCCTACACGGGGGTTTATTGAAGCTTTCTTT	CASSPPTRGFIEAFF